The present T cell receptor (beta chain) was sequenced within a study of T cells in tumors after PD-1 blockade. V shed 5 bases and J shed 0 bases, with 15 bases lying between them. CDR3 length: 15 amino acids. Germline-derived CDR1 and CDR2 are SGHRS and YFSETQ. This table comes from immunoSEQ multiplex PCR, and its TCRdb copy is limited to in-frame clones, with some not included. The sample has fewer than 50,000 clones; 81% are singletons. Findings of the study overall: Peripheral recruitment is suggested, as some novel exhausted tumor clones were in pre-treatment blood.

Worth noting for this clone: Its target is not known.

The clonotype originates from a human donor with basal cell carcinoma. This material consisted of PBMCs, taken before anti-PD-1 treatment. The chain couples TRBV5-1 to TRBJ2-7; TRBD2 might be the D (7 bases). The CDR3 coding sequence is TGCGCCAGCAGATTAGGGGGGGTTAACTCCTACGAGCAGTACTTC. It specifies CASRLGGVNSYEQYF.